This T cell receptor (beta chain) is from a study of T cell repertoires in cytomegalovirus infection. About the research overall: The authors used CMV epitopes that were HLA-C-restricted (recently identified) and HLA-B-restricted (well studied). An indication of both CMV infection and matching HLA type came from public TCR beta signatures.

TCRdb called the reads again in MiXCR, with one record for every CDR3 protein. The data contain 450,000 to 600,000 distinct CDR3 sequences, roughly a third of them singletons. Study conclusions and caveats: Cumulative public TCR beta family frequency identified carriers of CMV plus the relevant HLA. HLA-C-restricted CMV-specific TCR beta clonotypes were dominant in the ex vivo response.

Germline loops: CDR1 SGHVT, CDR2 SQSDAQ. This CDR3 region has 14 residues. The trim removed 1 base at V and 6 bases at J, leaving 2 bases unmatched. With respect to this clonotype: Its antigen is undetermined.

The clonotype comes from a human donor in good health (CMV status not recorded). Some clones in this sample may be carry-over from other donors' samples. J is TRBJ2-7 and V is TRBV7-4; 11 positions agree with TRBD1. Sample: cultured PBMCs, taken from culture after CMV antigen stimulation. CDR3 bases: TGTGCCAGCAGCTTAGGGACAGGGGGCAGCGAGCAGTACGTC. This translates into CASSLGTGGSEQYV.